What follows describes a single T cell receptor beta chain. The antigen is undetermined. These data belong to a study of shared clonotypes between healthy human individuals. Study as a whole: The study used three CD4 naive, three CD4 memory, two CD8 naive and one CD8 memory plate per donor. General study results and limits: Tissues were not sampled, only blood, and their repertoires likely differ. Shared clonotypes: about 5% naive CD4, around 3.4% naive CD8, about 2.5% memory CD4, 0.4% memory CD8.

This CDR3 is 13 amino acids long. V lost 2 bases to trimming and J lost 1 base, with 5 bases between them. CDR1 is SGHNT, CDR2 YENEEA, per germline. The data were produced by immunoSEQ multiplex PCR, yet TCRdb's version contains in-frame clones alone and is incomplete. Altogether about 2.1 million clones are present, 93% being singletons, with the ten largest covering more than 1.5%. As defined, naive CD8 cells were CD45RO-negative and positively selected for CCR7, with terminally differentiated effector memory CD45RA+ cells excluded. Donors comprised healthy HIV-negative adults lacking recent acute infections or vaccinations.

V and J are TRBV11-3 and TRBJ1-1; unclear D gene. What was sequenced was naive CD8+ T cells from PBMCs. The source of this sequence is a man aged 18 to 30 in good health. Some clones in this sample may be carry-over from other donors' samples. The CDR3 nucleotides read TGTGCCAGCAGCTTATCGCGGAACACTGAAGCTTTCTTT. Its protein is CASSLSRNTEAFF.